What follows is one T cell receptor beta chain and its context. Its specificity is unknown. V lost 7 bases to trimming and J lost 0 bases, with 10 bases between them. Germline V gives CDR1 GTSNPN, CDR2 SVGIG (reference sequence). The CDR3 runs 13 residues. The donors were members of the validation cohort comprising approximately 120 subjects, separate from the roughly 650-subject first cohort. This sample was taken from a study of cytomegalovirus exposure and HLA in healthy donors. Findings of the study overall: Rarity characterized most TCR sequences, yet some public TCRs appeared in many donors.

TCRdb's table, derived via immunoSEQ multiplex PCR, lists solely in-frame clones and lacks some. This sample carries approximately 80,000 clones, over 85% of them seen once, and the ten largest clones take about 3.9%. The genes are TRBV30 and TRBJ1-5, with D hard to call. The clonotype was recovered from a woman in her twenties or thirties in good health and CMV-seronegative. Sequencing input: PBMCs. CDR3 sequence reads: CAYRRDSNQPQHF. For the CDR3, the DNA is TGTGCCTATAGACGGGATAGCAATCAGCCCCAGCATTTT.